The 22 T cell receptor beta chains below were found in one sample sequenced in a study of T-cell reconstitution after alpha-beta-depleted transplantation in children. During its preparation, the TCRbeta library received unique molecular identifiers. TCRdb fed the PCR reads into MiXCR, producing one record per CDR3 protein. Among about 610,000 distinct CDR3 sequences, about 10% were seen once, and the ten largest hold roughly 4%. The sample consisted of PBMCs from the stem cell graft donor, taken from the stem cell graft. These receptors were obtained from a human donor who donated a stem cell graft to a child with acute myeloid leukemia.

The CDR3 nucleotides are TGTGCCAGCAGTTTCCGGGACGGGAGCGAGCAGTACTTC. It translates to CASSFRDGSEQYF. The chain employs TRBV6-2 or TRBV6-3 and TRBJ2-7; a possible D gene is TRBD2 (6 bases). In germline, CDR1 is MNHEY, CDR2 SVGEGT. CDR3 length: 13 amino acids. V shed 4 bases and J shed 6 bases, with 13 bases lying between them.

At least ten counts were recorded for this clonotype. This chain joins TRBV6-1 and TRBJ2-5; D call uncertain. Looked up from germline, CDR1 is MNHNS and CDR2 is SASEGT. Trimming shortened V by 6 bases and J by 4 bases, and 15 bases separated the two germline ends. This CDR3 has 14 amino acids. CDR3 amino acids: CASRRPGGGETQYF. The CDR3 DNA sequence: TGTGCCAGCAGGCGACCAGGCGGTGGAGAGACCCAGTACTTC.

This clonotype has ten or more counts. This rearrangement joins TRBV15 to TRBJ2-7; D tentatively fits TRBD1 or TRBD2 (5 bases each). Germline V gene sequence: CDR1 LNHNV, CDR2 YYDKDF (reference sequence). V lost 3 bases and J 6 bases, leaving 18 bases between the germline ends. This CDR3 contains 15 residues. CDR3 residues: CATSSRQGVWTEQYF. CDR3 nucleotide sequence: TGTGCCACCAGCAGCCGCCAGGGAGTTTGGACCGAGCAGTACTTC.

The V and J genes are TRBV7-9 and TRBJ2-3; 7 nucleotides agree with TRBD2. Looked up from germline, CDR1 is SEHNR and CDR2 is FQNEAQ (reference sequence). The ends lost 3 bases at V and 5 bases at J; junction bases unmatched: 5. This CDR3 is 14 amino acids long. In DNA, the CDR3 is TGTGCCAGCAGCTTTTTGTTAGCGGGAGATACGCAGTATTTT. Amino acid sequence: CASSFLLAGDTQYF.

This clonotype was counted at least ten times. V gene TRBV10-3 combines with J gene TRBJ1-1; D gene unclear. V dropped 8 bases and J dropped 5 bases, with 12 bases sitting between them. The germline V gene encodes CDR1 ENHRY and CDR2 SYGVKD. CDR3 length: 12 amino acids. CDR3 bases: TGTGCCATCGGTCCGGGAGGAACTGAAGCTTTCTTT. Residues: CAIGPGGTEAFF.

The chain has TRBV2 and TRBJ2-7; TRBD2 agrees at 9 bases. CDR3 size: 17 residues. CDR1 is SNHLY and CDR2 is FYNNEI in the germline V gene. V shed 4 bases, J shed 2 bases, and the junction held 12 bases outside the gene matches. This CDR3 is CASSVLSGSSNAYEQYF. The CDR3 DNA sequence: TGTGCCAGCAGTGTGCTTAGCGGGAGTTCAAACGCCTACGAGCAGTACTTC.

The sample holds many counts of this clonotype. The CDR3 bases are TGCAGCGGTGGGGGGACAGCCGAGCAGTACTTC. Its protein product is CSGGGTAEQYF. The chain links TRBV29-1 to TRBJ2-7, with D perhaps TRBD1 (7 bases). This CDR3 comprises 11 residues. Trimming took 7 bases from V and 6 from J, leaving 13 bases between them. Germline-derived CDR1 and CDR2 are SQVTM and ANQGSEA.

This clonotype was seen repeatedly, ten times or more. This chain joins TRBV12-3 or TRBV12-4 and TRBJ2-7; D unclear. The V end lost 3 bases, the J end lost 5 bases, and 5 bases lay between the germline ends. The CDR3 is made up of 11 amino acids. The CDR3 DNA reads as TGTGCCAGCAGTTTTTTCGACGAGCAGTACTTC. Translating it yields CASSFFDEQYF.

This clonotype was observed many times. The chain has TRBV12-3 or TRBV12-4 and TRBJ1-1; TRBD1 matches at 7 bases. The CDR3 spans 12 residues. V gave up 4 bases and J gave up 9 bases; unmatched junction bases: 5. The CDR3 protein is CASSSAGGQAFF. CDR3 nucleotide sequence: TGTGCCAGCAGTTCGGCAGGGGGGCAAGCTTTCTTT.

The V call is TRBV12-3 or TRBV12-4, the J call TRBJ1-6; a weak D match, TRBD1 (6 bases). V lost 4 bases, J lost 10 bases, and 11 bases lay in between. The CDR3 runs 13 residues. As DNA, the CDR3 is TGTGCCAGCAGTTCGAGGGGGGCGTCACCCCTCCACTTT. Protein: CASSSRGASPLHF.

This clonotype came up a few times. This rearrangement joins TRBV3-1 to TRBJ2-1; 9 positions agree with TRBD2. This CDR3 is 14 amino acids long. V lost 8 bases to trimming and J lost 9 bases; unmatched junction nucleotides: 11. Germline values: CDR1 LGHDT, CDR2 YNNKEL (reference sequence). The CDR3 coding sequence is TGTGCCAGCGTAGGGACTAGCCCCCTGTCTGAGCAGTTCTTC. It encodes CASVGTSPLSEQFF.

V gene TRBV30 combines with J gene TRBJ2-7; D is unclear. V lost 4 bases to trimming and J lost 4 bases, with 14 bases between them. This CDR3 spans 13 amino acids. Germline values: CDR1 GTSNPN, CDR2 SVGIG (reference sequence). The CDR3: CAWTSFGLYEQYF. The CDR3 DNA reads TGTGCCTGGACCTCGTTCGGGCTATACGAGCAGTACTTC.

In regard to this clonotype: A read error may produce the germline difference seen at one junction end. This chain uses TRBV28 with TRBJ1-1; 8 nucleotides align to TRBD1. The CDR3 covers 14 residues. Per germline, CDR1 MDHEN and CDR2 SYDVKM. The chain's CDR3 is CASIKTGENTEACF. The CDR3 DNA reads as TGTGCCAGCATTAAGACAGGGGAGAACACTGAAGCTTGCTTT.

The V and J genes are TRBV7-3 and TRBJ2-7, with 9 bases lining up with TRBD2. The V segment lost 4 bases and the J segment 2 bases; nucleotides outside the gene matches: 3. The CDR3 consists of 14 residues. In germline, CDR1 is SGHTA, CDR2 FQGTGA. In nucleotides, the CDR3 is TGTGCCAGCAGCTCGCTAGCGGGACCCTACGAGCAGTACGTC. Its translation: CASSSLAGPYEQYV.

This clonotype was seen a handful of times. V usage is TRBV12-3 or TRBV12-4 and J usage is TRBJ2-1, with D tentatively TRBD1 or TRBD2 (6 bases each). Trimming shortened V by 5 bases and J by 7 bases, and 15 bases separated the two germline ends. This CDR3 is built from 14 residues. The CDR3 sequence is CASSRESGANEQFF. DNA for the CDR3: TGTGCCAGCAGTCGTGAGTCGGGGGCGAATGAGCAGTTCTTC.

This clonotype was observed a few times. The chain employs TRBV29-1 and TRBJ2-7; 14 bases are a match to TRBD2. Germline assignment: CDR1 SQVTM and CDR2 ANQGSEA. The CDR3 has 17 amino acids. Unmatched junction bases numbered 10, after V lost 1 base and J lost 5 bases. The CDR3 loop is CSVEGGATSGREDEQYF. CDR3 nucleotides: TGCAGCGTTGAAGGAGGAGCGACTAGCGGGAGGGAGGACGAGCAGTACTTC.

This clonotype was recorded at least ten times. The chain has TRBV6-1 and TRBJ2-5; TRBD2 is a possible D gene (5 bases). The germline V gene encodes CDR1 MNHNS and CDR2 SASEGT. V was shortened by 8 bases and J by 4 bases, with 8 bases between the two germline ends. CDR3 size: 11 residues. CDR3 nucleotide sequence: TGTGCCAGCGGAGGTGGAGAGACCCAGTACTTC. As protein: CASGGGETQYF.

This clonotype was counted between two and nine times. V usage is TRBV29-1 and J usage is TRBJ2-5, with TRBD2 matching 11 bases. The CDR3 length is 13 residues. With 7 bases clipped from V and 5 bases from J, the junction kept 6 bases outside the gene matches. CDR1 and CDR2 (germline): SQVTM, ANQGSEA. Here the CDR3 reads CSALAGGDETQYF. The CDR3 region has the DNA TGCAGCGCCCTAGCGGGAGGCGATGAGACCCAGTACTTC.

This clonotype has more than one count but fewer than ten. The rearrangement links TRBV14 to TRBJ2-1; TRBD2 matches at 7 bases. Germline-derived CDR1 and CDR2 are SGHDN and FVKESK. The ends lost 0 bases at V and 15 bases at J; junction bases unmatched: 11. The CDR3 sequence is 14 residues long. The CDR3 region has the DNA TGTGCCAGCAGCCAAGATCTGGGGAGGGTTGGGATGTTCTTC. Residues: CASSQDLGRVGMFF.

Many counts were recorded for this clonotype. The genes are TRBV6-6 and TRBJ1-1, with 10 bases identical to TRBD1. The ends lost 6 bases at V and 10 bases at J; junction bases unmatched: 17. The germline gives CDR1 MNHNY, CDR2 SVGAGI (reference sequence). The CDR3 sequence is 16 residues long. The CDR3 here is CASRRAPGQGTWRAFF. CDR3 coding DNA: TGTGCCAGCAGACGCGCCCCGGGACAGGGGACCTGGAGAGCTTTCTTT.

The sample holds many counts of this clonotype. The V gene is TRBV5-1, the J gene TRBJ2-3; the match to TRBD2 covers 12 bases. This CDR3 has 17 amino acids. Germline V gene sequence: CDR1 SGHRS, CDR2 YFSETQ. V shed 4 bases and J 2 bases; nucleotides not matched to a gene: 8. The CDR3 DNA follows: TGCGCCAGCAGCCTGAGGACTAGCGGGGATACCACAGATACGCAGTATTTT. Translating it yields CASSLRTSGDTTDTQYF.

There are a few counts of this clonotype. V and J are TRBV6-2 or TRBV6-3 and TRBJ2-7, with D maybe TRBD1 (5 bases). The V gene lost 5 bases and the J gene lost 4 bases, with 9 bases spanning the gap. Germline V gene data show CDR1 as MNHEY and CDR2 as SVGEGT. The CDR3 sequence is 12 residues long. Written as DNA, the CDR3 is TGTGCCAGCAGTCGTCGACAGTACGAGCAGTACTTC. Translating it yields CASSRRQYEQYF.